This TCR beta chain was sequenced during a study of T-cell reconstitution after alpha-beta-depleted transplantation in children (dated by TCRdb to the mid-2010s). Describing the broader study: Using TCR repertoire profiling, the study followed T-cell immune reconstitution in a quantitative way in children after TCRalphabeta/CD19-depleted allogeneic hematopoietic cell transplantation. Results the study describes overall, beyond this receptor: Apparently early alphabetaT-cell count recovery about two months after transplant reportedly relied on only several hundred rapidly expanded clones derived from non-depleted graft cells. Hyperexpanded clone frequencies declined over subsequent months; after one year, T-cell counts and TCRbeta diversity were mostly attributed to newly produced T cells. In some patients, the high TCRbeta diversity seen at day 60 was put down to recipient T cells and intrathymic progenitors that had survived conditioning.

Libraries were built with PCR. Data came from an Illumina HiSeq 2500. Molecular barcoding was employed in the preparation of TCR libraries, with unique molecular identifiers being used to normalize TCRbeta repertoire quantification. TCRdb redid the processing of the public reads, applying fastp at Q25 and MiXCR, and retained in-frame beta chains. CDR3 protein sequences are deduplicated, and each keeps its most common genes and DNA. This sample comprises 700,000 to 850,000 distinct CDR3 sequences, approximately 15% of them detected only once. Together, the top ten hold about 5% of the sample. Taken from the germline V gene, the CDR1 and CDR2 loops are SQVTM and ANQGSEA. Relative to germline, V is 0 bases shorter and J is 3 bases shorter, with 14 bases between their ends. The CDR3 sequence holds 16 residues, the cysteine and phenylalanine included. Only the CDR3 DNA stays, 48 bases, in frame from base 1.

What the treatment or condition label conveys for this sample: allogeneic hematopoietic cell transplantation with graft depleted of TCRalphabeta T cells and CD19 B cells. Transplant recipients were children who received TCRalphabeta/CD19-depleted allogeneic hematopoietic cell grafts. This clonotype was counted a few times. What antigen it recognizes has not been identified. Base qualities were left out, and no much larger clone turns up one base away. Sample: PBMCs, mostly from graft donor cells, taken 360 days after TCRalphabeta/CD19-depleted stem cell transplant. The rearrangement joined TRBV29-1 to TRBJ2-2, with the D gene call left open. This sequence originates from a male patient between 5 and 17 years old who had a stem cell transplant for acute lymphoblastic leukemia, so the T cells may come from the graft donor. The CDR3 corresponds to CSVEDEATVYTGELFF. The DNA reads TGCAGCGTTGAAGATGAGGCGACGGTTTACACCGGGGAGCTGTTTTTT.